Sequencing of this T cell receptor beta chain was carried out in a study of T cells in Graves' hyperthyroidism and ophthalmopathy. Study-wide context: The initial diagnosis was the point when peripheral blood was collected, ahead of any treatment. Overall study findings and caveats: Peripheral blood also featured most of the thyroid clonotypes expanded above 0.001.

V was shortened by 4 bases and J by 5 bases, with 12 bases between the two germline ends. Germline-derived CDR1 and CDR2 are SGDLS and YYNGEE. The CDR3 consists of 13 residues. As for this clonotype: The antigen remains unidentified.

Lactation, pregnancy, other autoimmune disease or uncontrolled infection led to exclusion of patients. Diagnoses were established using clinical symptoms, serum thyroxine and TRAb, thyroid ultrasound and orbital computed tomography. Researchers amplified the TCR beta CDR3 regions from RNA transcripts. Primed by the HTBI set, a first-round RT-PCR was run on the TCR CDR3. TCRdb re-analysed the multiplex PCR reads in MiXCR, keeping a single row per CDR3 protein. The sample holds around 600,000 distinct CDR3 sequences, approximately 15% seen once. The sample comprised blood. The origin of this receptor is a woman aged 18 to 35 with Graves' ophthalmopathy. The chain uses TRBV9 and TRBJ2-5; D tentatively fits TRBD1 or TRBD2 (5 bases each). The CDR3 region has the DNA TGTGCCAGCAGCTACGGGACCGATGAGACCCAGTACTTC. Protein product: CASSYGTDETQYF.